This passage covers 20 T cell receptor beta chains from one sample sequenced in a study of human T cells and chemical hapten exposure. TCRdb itself ran the RACE reads through MiXCR, one entry per CDR3 protein. Of 30,000 to 40,000 distinct CDR3 sequences in the sample, around 12% were seen once. Documented time point: pre-sensitization, week 0. Treatment reported: therapeutic diphenylcyclopropenone sensitization with weekly scalp DPC. Total RNA was extracted from unfractionated whole blood. The sequences come from whole blood, collected in connection with sensitization to the hapten diphenylcyclopropenone (DPC). Receptors were obtained from a woman aged 40 to 49 with alopecia areata. Some clones in this sample may be carry-over from other donors' samples.

This clonotype was detected only a few times. This chain connects TRBV7-2 to TRBJ2-7, with TRBD1 as a possible D gene (6 bases). Trimming stripped 5 bases from V and 2 bases from J, with 10 bases between. This CDR3 has 13 residues. The germline V gene has CDR1 SGHTA and CDR2 FQGNSA. The CDR3 is CASSARQAYEQYF. The DNA of the CDR3 is TGTGCCAGCAGCGCCCGACAGGCCTACGAGCAGTACTTC.

This clonotype was seen at least ten times. This chain joins TRBV18 and TRBJ2-2; TRBD1 agrees at 10 bases. This CDR3 contains 17 residues. Germline V gene lookup returns CDR1 KGHSH and CDR2 LQKENI. Germline trimming cut 5 bases from V and 6 bases from J; bases unmatched to any gene: 12. This CDR3 reads CASSTSGQGITSGELFF. CDR3 nucleotide sequence: TGTGCCAGCTCAACGTCGGGACAGGGGATAACCTCCGGGGAGCTGTTTTTT.

The table lists this clonotype with many counts. The chain has TRBV6-2 or TRBV6-3 and TRBJ2-2; D remains ambiguous. The CDR3 is 11 amino acids. With 6 bases removed from V and 5 bases from J, the gap between germline ends came to 4 bases. Germline CDR1 is MNHEY and CDR2 is SVGEGT. The CDR3 nucleotides are TGTGCCAGCAGCTCTACCGGGGAGCTGTTTTTT. Encoded protein: CASSSTGELFF.

There are many counts of this clonotype. The chain employs TRBV7-9 and TRBJ2-1, with 7 bases identical to TRBD2. Per germline, CDR1 SEHNR and CDR2 FQNEAQ (reference sequence). The trim removed 5 bases at V and 5 bases at J, leaving 6 bases unmatched. The CDR3 covers 14 residues. CDR3 residues: CASSRGLVDNEQFF. CDR3 DNA: TGTGCCAGCAGCCGAGGACTAGTGGACAATGAGCAGTTCTTC. Full variable domain (rest looked up from reference TRBV7-9 and TRBJ2-1): DTGVSQNPRHKITKRGQNVTFRCDPISEHNRLYWYRQTLGQGPEFLTYFQNEAQLEKSRLLSDRFSAERPKGSFSTLEIQRTEQGDSAMYLCASSRGLVDNEQFFGPGTRLTVL.

This clonotype was seen repeatedly, ten times or more. The rearrangement links TRBV6-5 to TRBJ2-1, with D uncertain. V lost 4 bases and J lost 7, with 8 bases in between. CDR3 length: 12 residues. CDR1 is MNHEY, CDR2 SVGAGI, per germline. The CDR3 region is CASSFAMNEQFF. The CDR3 DNA reads TGTGCCAGCAGTTTCGCAATGAATGAGCAGTTCTTC.

By share of the sample, this clonotype is medium-sized. The V gene is TRBV10-1, the J gene TRBJ2-3; D uncertain. Trimming shortened V by 3 bases and J by 0 bases, and 10 bases separated the two germline ends. This CDR3 has 15 residues. Germline V gene sequence: CDR1 WNHNN, CDR2 SYGVQD (reference sequence). The chain's CDR3 is CASSETVYSTDTQYF. CDR3 bases: TGCGCCAGCAGTGAAACAGTGTACAGCACAGATACGCAGTATTTT.

This rearrangement joins TRBV3-1 to TRBJ1-2; D is perhaps TRBD1 (5 bases). The CDR3 runs 13 residues. V was shortened by 7 bases and J by 4 bases, with 13 bases between the two germline ends. Germline values: CDR1 LGHDT, CDR2 YNNKEL (reference sequence). CDR3 amino acids: CASTSTEGYGYTF. Here the CDR3 DNA reads TGTGCCAGCACCTCGACAGAAGGCTATGGCTACACCTTC.

The chain carries TRBV29-1 and TRBJ2-2; D gene unclear. The CDR3 extends over 13 amino acids. CDR1 and CDR2 from the germline V gene are SQVTM and ANQGSEA. V gave up 4 bases and J gave up 3 bases, with 9 bases separating them. The CDR3 loop is CSVVRQYTGELFF. Written as DNA, the CDR3 is TGCAGCGTTGTTAGGCAGTACACCGGGGAGCTGTTTTTT.

The rearrangement joins TRBV11-2 to TRBJ2-5, with 9 nucleotides matching TRBD2. Trimming removed 1 base from V and 5 bases from J; junction bases left unmatched: 11. The CDR3 length is 17 residues. Germline CDR1 SGHAT, CDR2 FQNNGV. CDR3 protein: CASSLGRRLAALETQYF. CDR3 sequence (DNA): TGTGCCAGCAGCTTAGGGCGGCGACTAGCGGCCTTGGAGACCCAGTACTTC.

This clonotype was seen at least ten times. This chain connects TRBV18 to TRBJ2-6, with TRBD1 matching over 7 bases. The CDR3 consists of 19 residues. CDR1 KGHSH and CDR2 LQKENI come from the germline V gene. Trimming at V came to 3 bases and at J to 0 bases, leaving 11 bases not matched to a gene. This CDR3 is CASSPPTGAPSSGANVLTF. The DNA for the CDR3 is TGTGCCAGCTCACCTCCCACAGGGGCTCCTAGCTCTGGGGCCAACGTCCTGACTTTC.

At least ten counts were recorded for this clonotype. The V gene is TRBV29-1, the J gene TRBJ1-1, with D perhaps matching TRBD1 (6 bases). Deletions cut 7 bases from V and 1 base from J, with 13 bases between. The germline V gene encodes CDR1 SQVTM and CDR2 ANQGSEA. This CDR3 region has 13 residues. The CDR3 DNA follows: TGCAGCGGATCGCGACAGGCGAACACTGAAGCTTTCTTT. Protein: CSGSRQANTEAFF.

This clonotype was detected ten times or more. The chain carries TRBV7-3 and TRBJ2-7; 8 bases match TRBD2. The CDR3 consists of 15 residues. With 3 bases clipped from V and 5 bases from J, the junction kept 9 bases outside the gene matches. Per germline, CDR1 SGHTA and CDR2 FQGTGA. CDR3 sequence reads: CASSFSSGSMNEQYF. For the CDR3, the DNA is TGTGCCAGCAGCTTTAGCAGCGGGAGTATGAACGAGCAGTACTTC.

This clonotype was seen only a few times. The chain joins TRBV3-1 to TRBJ2-1, with D uncertain. Deletions cut 0 bases from V and 9 bases from J, with 3 bases between. CDR1 LGHDT and CDR2 YNNKEL come from the germline V gene (reference sequence). The CDR3 spans 11 residues. The CDR3 is CASSQESEQFF. The CDR3 DNA sequence: TGTGCCAGCAGCCAAGAGAGTGAGCAGTTCTTC.

This chain connects TRBV19 to TRBJ1-2, with 8 bases fitting TRBD1. There are 15 residues in the CDR3. V was pared by 2 bases and J by 4 bases, with 6 bases of the junction left unmatched. CDR1 is LNHDA and CDR2 is SQIVND in the germline V gene (reference sequence). The CDR3 nucleotides are TGTGCCAGTAGTATAATCCCAGGGGGCAGCTATGGCTACACCTTC. Its translation is CASSIIPGGSYGYTF.

There are a few counts of this clonotype. A junction boundary mismatches the germline segment, possibly from a read error. The CDR3 DNA reads as TGTGCCAGCAGACCTGGGACTAGCGGTTACTACAAGCAGTACTTC. Encoded protein: CASRPGTSGYYKQYF. The chain links TRBV28 to TRBJ2-7, with 11 bases fitting TRBD2. The germline gives CDR1 MDHEN, CDR2 SYDVKM. This CDR3 has 15 residues.

This clonotype was detected many times. The chain recombines TRBV29-1 with TRBJ2-7, with 9 positions matching TRBD2. J lost 3 bases, V lost 4 bases, and 10 bases had no gene match. The CDR3 is made up of 15 amino acids. CDR1 SQVTM and CDR2 ANQGSEA come from the germline V gene. The CDR3 DNA is TGCAGCGTTGTGGCGGGAGGGCACGTATTCTACGAGCAGTACTTC. Amino acids: CSVVAGGHVFYEQYF.

This clonotype was seen ten or more times. CDR3 coding DNA: TGTGCCAGCAGGCTCACTAGCGGGGGGCCGCGTGAGGGTGAGCAGTTCTTC. Its protein product is CASRLTSGGPREGEQFF. The rearrangement joins TRBV7-9 to TRBJ2-1; 12 bases are a match to TRBD2. The germline CDR1 and CDR2 sequences are SEHNR and FQNEAQ (reference sequence). V gave up 6 bases and J gave up 9 bases; unmatched junction bases: 15. The CDR3 spans 17 residues.

This clonotype was counted at least ten times. V gene TRBV10-1 combines with J gene TRBJ2-2; tentatively, D is TRBD1 (6 bases). There are 14 residues in the CDR3. Trimming removed 4 bases from V and 0 bases from J, with 6 bases in between. CDR1 WNHNN and CDR2 SYGVQD come from the germline V gene (reference sequence). The CDR3 protein is CASSAGANTGELFF. The CDR3 nucleotides read TGCGCCAGCAGTGCAGGGGCGAACACCGGGGAGCTGTTTTTT.

The sample holds many counts of this clonotype. This chain joins TRBV12-5 and TRBJ1-4; perhaps TRBD1 as D (5 bases). Trimming took 1 base from V and 7 from J, leaving 13 bases between them. Germline-derived CDR1 and CDR2 are LGHNT and FRNRAP. The length of the CDR3 is 15 residues. CDR3 sequence reads: CASGLGDYEGEKLFF. CDR3 coding DNA: TGTGCTAGTGGTTTGGGGGACTACGAAGGTGAAAAACTGTTTTTT. Drawing the rest from reference TRBV12-5 and TRBJ1-4, the complete variable domain is DARVTQTPRHKVTEMGQEVTMRCQPILGHNTVFWYRQTMMQGLELLAYFRNRAPLDDSGMPKDRFSAEMPDATLATLKIQPSEPRDSAVYFCASGLGDYEGEKLFFGSGTQLSVL.

The chain carries TRBV10-3 and TRBJ1-6; D is undetermined. Trimming shortened V by 3 bases and J by 5 bases, and 11 bases separated the two germline ends. CDR1 ENHRY and CDR2 SYGVKD come from the germline V gene. The CDR3 has 15 amino acids. The CDR3 DNA sequence: TGTGCCATCAGTGATCTGTCAGCAGATAATTCACCCCTCCACTTT. It specifies CAISDLSADNSPLHF.